These 29 T cell receptor beta chains were all obtained from the same sample, sequenced in a study of T-cell reconstitution after alpha-beta-depleted transplantation in children. The TCRbeta library incorporated unique molecular identifiers. TCRdb re-called the PCR reads through MiXCR, storing one row per CDR3 protein. The sample lists 200,000 to 250,000 distinct CDR3 sequences, around 10% occurring once. Here the sequenced sample was PBMCs from the stem cell graft donor, taken from the stem cell graft. These receptors were obtained from a human donor who donated a stem cell graft to a child with acute lymphoblastic leukemia.

The sample holds a few counts of this clonotype. The rearrangement links TRBV24-1 to TRBJ2-5, with 8 nucleotides matching TRBD1. Germline CDR1 and CDR2: KGHDR and SFDVKD. V lost 11 bases, J lost 1 base, and 5 bases stayed unmatched. The length of the CDR3 is 13 residues. CDR3: CASQGAFQETQYF. CDR3 nucleotide sequence: TGTGCCAGCCAGGGGGCGTTCCAAGAGACCCAGTACTTC.

The table lists this clonotype with a few counts. The chain has TRBV18 and TRBJ1-4; TRBD1 is a possible D gene (5 bases). V was cut by 4 bases and J by 6 bases, with 15 bases left in between. The CDR3 runs to 15 residues. Germline V gives CDR1 KGHSH, CDR2 LQKENI. In DNA form, the CDR3 reads TGTGCCAGCTCACACAACGTTGGGGGGGATGAAAAACTGTTTTTT. Encoded protein: CASSHNVGGDEKLFF.

This clonotype was observed many times. The rearrangement links TRBV29-1 to TRBJ2-7; 8 nucleotides agree with TRBD1. After removal of 6 bases from V and 2 bases from J, the junction contained 9 bases not matched to a gene. This CDR3 region has 14 residues. Germline V CDR1 and CDR2: SQVTM, ANQGSEA. CDR3 in amino acids: CSVQPGTGAYEQYF. In DNA, the CDR3 is TGCAGCGTGCAACCCGGGACAGGAGCCTACGAGCAGTACTTC.

With respect to this clonotype: The DNA is left out, because the CDR3 cannot be placed on it with certainty; the CDR3 is given as TCRdb lists it. This sequence joins TRBV12-3 or TRBV12-4 and TRBJ2-7; the D call TRBD2 from the table was never checked on the DNA. The CDR3 sequence runs 13 residues, both termini included. CDR3 sequence: CASSSSSGREQYF.

Ten or more counts support this clonotype. The rearrangement joins TRBV12-3 or TRBV12-4 to TRBJ2-7, with D unresolved. This CDR3 has 14 residues. Trimming took 3 bases from V and 6 from J, leaving 15 bases between them. The CDR3, as DNA: TGTGCCAGCAGTTTCGCCAGTGGCAGGAGCGAGCAGTACTTC. As protein: CASSFASGRSEQYF.

This clonotype was observed a few times. The chain couples TRBV3-1 to TRBJ1-2; D gene uncertain. The CDR3 has 18 residues. Germline CDR1 is LGHDT and CDR2 is YNNKEL (reference sequence). V shed 3 bases and J shed 3 bases, with 23 bases lying between them. Written as DNA, the CDR3 is TGTGCCAGCAGCCAGTCGCAGCAAGAGTGGGCCGTTTACTATGGCTACACCTTC. Protein product: CASSQSQQEWAVYYGYTF. Based on the CDR3 plus reference TRBV3-1 and TRBJ1-2, the full variable domain is DTAVSQTPKYLVTQMGNDKSIKCEQNLGHDTMYWYKQDSKKFLKIMFSYNNKELIINETVPNRFSPKSPDKAHLNLHINSLELGDSAVYFCASSQSQQEWAVYYGYTFGSGTRLTVV.

This clonotype was found many times. This sequence joins TRBV18 and TRBJ1-1, with D tentatively TRBD1 (5 bases). The ends were cut back, 2 bases at V and 3 bases at J, with 10 bases in the middle. Germline V CDR1 and CDR2: KGHSH, LQKENI. The CDR3 runs to 14 residues. CDR3 DNA: TGTGCCAGCTCACCAGAGGCGGGGGACACTGAAGCTTTCTTT. Translating gives CASSPEAGDTEAFF.

This chain connects TRBV24-1 to TRBJ1-2; 11 bases align to TRBD1. Germline CDR1 KGHDR, CDR2 SFDVKD. This CDR3 region has 17 residues. V gave up 3 bases and J gave up 1 base; unmatched junction bases: 6. The CDR3 loop reads CATSDPQDRGRNYGYTF. The CDR3, as DNA: TGTGCCACCAGTGATCCCCAGGACAGGGGGCGTAACTATGGCTACACCTTC.

This clonotype was seen more than once but under ten times. The DNA for the CDR3 is TGCGCCAGCAGCCGGAAATCTAGCGGGCAGAACACCGGGGAGCTGTTTTTT. Its translation: CASSRKSSGQNTGELFF. The J gene is TRBJ2-2, the V gene TRBV4-3; 8 bases are shared with TRBD2. Trimming cost V 4 bases and J 1 base; bases outside gene matches: 8. Germline-derived CDR1 and CDR2 are LGHNA and YSLEER. This CDR3 is built from 17 residues.

In its sample, this clonotype was seen many times. The rearrangement links TRBV6-1 to TRBJ2-1, with D possibly being TRBD2 (6 bases). CDR1 and CDR2 from the germline V gene are MNHNS and SASEGT. Between the trimmed V and J ends, which lost 5 bases and 0 bases, there was a span of 14 bases. The CDR3 length is 16 residues. DNA for the CDR3: TGTGCCAGCAGTCGAGCGGGCCCTAGCTCCTACAATGAGCAGTTCTTC. It yields the protein CASSRAGPSSYNEQFF.

This clonotype was counted between two and nine times. The V gene is TRBV5-1, the J gene TRBJ1-6, with D possibly TRBD1 on 5 matching bases. Germline V gene lookup returns CDR1 SGHRS and CDR2 YFSETQ. V lost 0 bases, J lost 9 bases, and 19 bases lay in between. The CDR3 has 17 residues. In nucleotides, the CDR3 is TGCGCCAGCAGCTTGGATGGGGCGCGGGGCCCAGGTTCACCCCTCCACTTT. Amino acid sequence: CASSLDGARGPGSPLHF. Full variable domain (rest looked up from reference TRBV5-1 and TRBJ1-6): KAGVTQTPRYLIKTRGQQVTLSCSPISGHRSVSWYQQTPGQGLQFLFEYFSETQRNKGNFPGRFSGRQFSNSRSEMNVSTLELGDSALYLCASSLDGARGPGSPLHFGNGTRLTVT.

This clonotype was counted many times. This chain joins TRBV19 and TRBJ1-1; D is unresolved. The CDR3 has 14 residues. Germline assignment: CDR1 LNHDA and CDR2 SQIVND (reference sequence). The V end was cut by 5 bases, the J end by 6 bases, with 16 bases between. The CDR3 coding sequence is TGTGCCAGTAGTGCCCTTGGGATACGGGCTGAAGCTTTCTTT. It encodes CASSALGIRAEAFF.

This clonotype was picked up many times. This chain joins TRBV11-2 and TRBJ2-1; D is ambiguous. Deletions cut 5 bases from V and 6 bases from J, with 11 bases between. The CDR3 consists of 13 residues. Germline V gene lookup returns CDR1 SGHAT and CDR2 FQNNGV. The CDR3 bases are TGTGCCAGCAGCCCGAGGAGTCTCAATGAGCAGTTCTTC. Amino acids: CASSPRSLNEQFF.

The V call is TRBV19, the J call TRBJ1-5; D might be TRBD1 (5 bases). CDR1 is LNHDA and CDR2 is SQIVND in the germline V gene (reference sequence). V shed 10 bases and J shed 0 bases, with 13 bases lying between them. The CDR3 sequence is 14 residues long. This CDR3 reads CATGGWDSNQPQHF. In DNA form, the CDR3 reads TGTGCCACGGGGGGATGGGATAGCAATCAGCCCCAGCATTTT.

V and J are TRBV10-2 and TRBJ2-2, with 10 bases aligning to TRBD2. This CDR3 comprises 16 residues. Germline trimming cut 8 bases from V and 6 bases from J; bases unmatched to any gene: 12. Germline assignment: CDR1 WSHSY and CDR2 SAAADI. The CDR3 coding sequence is TGCGCCAGCGCCCTGTGGAGCGGGGGGGCGGCCGGGGAGCTGTTTTTT. Protein product: CASALWSGGAAGELFF.

This clonotype appeared many times. The chain has TRBV20-1 and TRBJ2-6; D possibly corresponds to TRBD1 (5 bases). Germline loops: CDR1 DFQATT, CDR2 SNEGSKA (reference sequence). This CDR3 spans 14 amino acids. The V end lost 3 bases, the J end lost 3 bases, and 9 bases lay between the germline ends. In DNA form, the CDR3 reads TGCAGTGCTAGCAGGGAAGGTGGGGCCAACGTCCTGACTTTC. It is translated as CSASREGGANVLTF.

In this sample, this clonotype turned up once. The rearrangement links TRBV27 to TRBJ2-7, with 11 positions matching TRBD2. With V trimmed by 5 bases and J by 2 bases, 5 bases remained unmatched. In germline, CDR1 is MNHEY, CDR2 SMNVEV (reference sequence). The CDR3 length is 15 residues. CDR3 DNA sequence: TGTGCCAGCAGTCCCGAACTAGCGGGGGCCTACGAGCAGTACTTC. It is translated as CASSPELAGAYEQYF.

The rearrangement uses TRBV29-1 and TRBJ2-7, with 9 bases that match TRBD1. Trimming removed 5 bases from V and 2 bases from J; junction bases left unmatched: 4. This CDR3 is 13 amino acids long. Germline values: CDR1 SQVTM, CDR2 ANQGSEA. The CDR3, as DNA: TGCAGCGTTCGGACAGGGGAGGCCTACGAGCAGTACTTC. Protein product: CSVRTGEAYEQYF.

Note on this clonotype: In this CDR3 the conserved last residue, phenylalanine or tryptophan, is missing, so a read error is likely. The chain uses TRBV5-1 and TRBJ2-1, with D unresolved. Germline V CDR1 and CDR2: SGHRS, YFSETQ. The CDR3 runs 16 residues. Trimming shortened V by 3 bases and J by 2 bases, and 15 bases separated the two germline ends. The CDR3 DNA reads as TGCGCCAGCAGCTCTACTGCGTCGACTGCCTACAATGAGCAGTTCTAC. It is translated as CASSSTASTAYNEQFY.

In this sample, this clonotype turned up many times. The rearrangement uses TRBV5-1 and TRBJ1-1; possible D gene TRBD1, 6 bases. CDR3 length equals 12 residues. Germline loops: CDR1 SGHRS, CDR2 YFSETQ. Deletions cut 4 bases from V and 11 bases from J, with 15 bases between. The CDR3 region has the DNA TGCGCCAGCAGCCCAGGGGAGGGGCGGGCTTTCTTT. Translation gives CASSPGEGRAFF.

A word on this clonotype: A much larger clone differs from this one at a single base, so this may be a read error. This sequence joins TRBV27 and TRBJ2-2, with 11 bases that match TRBD2. Per germline, CDR1 MNHEY and CDR2 SMNVEV (reference sequence). Germline trimming cut 3 bases from V and 1 base from J; bases unmatched to any gene: 1. The CDR3 consists of 16 residues. CDR3 in DNA: TGTGCCAGCAGTTTCCTAGCGGGGGGGAACACCGGGGAGCTGTTTTTT. Amino acid sequence: CASSFLAGGNTGELFF.

This clonotype was picked up a small number of times. The chain has TRBV19 and TRBJ1-2; no firm D call. The CDR3 has 16 amino acids. Trimming took off 3 bases at V and 4 bases at J, with 18 bases between the two ends. The germline gives CDR1 LNHDA, CDR2 SQIVND (reference sequence). The CDR3 reads CASSIEQTSLGYGYTF. CDR3 in DNA: TGTGCCAGTAGTATTGAACAGACCTCTCTAGGCTATGGCTACACCTTC.

This chain uses TRBV12-3 or TRBV12-4 with TRBJ2-3; D call uncertain. Trimming pared 5 bases from V and 7 bases from J, leaving 7 bases between. This CDR3 is built from 11 residues. The CDR3 is CASSPLNTQYF. CDR3 bases: TGTGCCAGCAGTCCCCTCAATACGCAGTATTTT.

This clonotype came up many times. The gene calls are TRBV7-8 and TRBJ2-7; D is perhaps TRBD1 (6 bases). Germline CDR1 is SGHVS and CDR2 is FQNEAQ. V was trimmed by 5 bases and J by 5 bases, leaving 16 bases between them. The CDR3 has 14 residues. CDR3 in amino acids: CASSRQASSNEQYF. In nucleotides, the CDR3 is TGTGCCAGCAGCCGACAGGCGTCTAGCAACGAGCAGTACTTC.

This clonotype was found a few times. The CDR3 protein is CASTLFFGDRVDGYTF. CDR3 in DNA: TGTGCCAGCACCTTGTTCTTTGGGGACAGGGTCGATGGCTACACCTTC. J is TRBJ1-2 and V is TRBV11-2; 9 nucleotides match TRBD1. V lost 7 bases to trimming and J lost 6 bases; unmatched junction nucleotides: 15. The CDR3 totals 16 residues. The V gene's germline CDR1 is SGHAT and CDR2 FQNNGV.

The table lists this clonotype with a few counts. CDR3 in DNA: TGCAGCGTCCTGCGCGGGGGGCTCTCTGGGGCCAACGTCCTGACTTTC. Translated: CSVLRGGLSGANVLTF. The chain recombines TRBV29-1 with TRBJ2-6; 8 bases agree with TRBD2. The ends lost 6 bases at V and 0 bases at J; junction bases unmatched: 7. The CDR3 covers 16 residues. Germline V CDR1 and CDR2: SQVTM, ANQGSEA.

This clonotype came up many times. V gene TRBV5-1 combines with J gene TRBJ1-2, with D maybe TRBD1 (6 bases). The CDR3 loop spans 14 amino acids. CDR1 and CDR2 (germline): SGHRS, YFSETQ. Between the trimmed V and J ends, which lost 2 bases and 6 bases, there was a span of 14 bases. CDR3 bases: TGCGCCAGCAGCTTCACCTACAGGGAAGATGGCTACACCTTC. Amino acid sequence: CASSFTYREDGYTF.

V and J are TRBV25-1 and TRBJ2-5; D is undetermined. Germline V lookup: CDR1 MGHDK, CDR2 SYGVNS. The CDR3 runs 14 residues. Trimming shortened V by 2 bases and J by 5 bases, and 12 bases separated the two germline ends. CDR3 region: CASSEQASEETQYF. The DNA of the CDR3 is TGTGCCAGCAGTGAACAGGCGTCCGAGGAGACCCAGTACTTC.

This clonotype appeared many times. The chain uses TRBV5-5 and TRBJ2-7; D gene uncertain. CDR1 and CDR2 from the germline V gene are SGHKS and YYEKEE (reference sequence). This CDR3 has 11 residues. V was cut by 1 base and J by 7 bases, with 6 bases left in between. The DNA of the CDR3 is TGTGCCAGCAGCTTGTACCGGGAGCAGTACTTC. Its translation: CASSLYREQYF. Supplemented by reference TRBV5-5 and TRBJ2-7, the full variable domain reads DAGVTQSPTHLIKTRGQQVTLRCSPISGHKSVSWYQQVLGQGPQFIFQYYEKEERGRGNFPDRFSARQFPNYSSELNVNALLLGDSALYLCASSLYREQYFGPGTRLTVT.